This record covers a single T cell receptor beta chain. Antigen: not known. It was version v3.0 of the immunoSEQ assay that was run at survey level. Using immunoSEQ multiplex PCR, the repertoire was profiled, and TCRdb retains in-frame clones only, with some absent. Of under 50,000 clones listed, roughly 85% are singletons. These data come from a study of long-term antiretroviral therapy in people with HIV. General study findings and limits: Collection of the blood took place between the mid-2000s and the late 2010s. The ART regimens in use then may have been less effective than current ones.

This clonotype originated in a woman aged 45-65 years with HIV. Source: unsorted PBMCs, taken 3.1 years after starting antiretroviral therapy.

The CDR3 is CATRWQEQAEAFF. The CDR3 DNA reads TGTGCCACCCGATGGCAGGAACAGGCTGAAGCTTTCTTT. The gene calls are TRBV6-1 and TRBJ1-1; weak D call: TRBD1 (5 bases). CDR1 MNHNS and CDR2 SASEGT come from the germline V gene. CDR3 length: 13 residues. V was clipped by 10 bases and J by 6 bases, with 18 bases between them.